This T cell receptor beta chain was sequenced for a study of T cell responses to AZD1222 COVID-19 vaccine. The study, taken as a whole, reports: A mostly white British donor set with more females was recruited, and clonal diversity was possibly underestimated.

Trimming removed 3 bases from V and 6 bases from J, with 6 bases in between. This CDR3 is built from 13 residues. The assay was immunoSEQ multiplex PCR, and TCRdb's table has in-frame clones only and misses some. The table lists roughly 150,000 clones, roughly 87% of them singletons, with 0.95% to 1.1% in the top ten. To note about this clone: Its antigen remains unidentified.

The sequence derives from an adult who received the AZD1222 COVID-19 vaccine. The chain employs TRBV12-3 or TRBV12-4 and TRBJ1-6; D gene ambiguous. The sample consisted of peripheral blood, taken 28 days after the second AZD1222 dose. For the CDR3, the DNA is TGTGCCAGCAGTTTTGAGGGTAATTCACCCCTCCACTTT. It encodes CASSFEGNSPLHF.